What follows are 32 T cell receptor beta chains derived from one specimen sequenced in a study of T-cell reconstitution after alpha-beta-depleted transplantation in children. Molecular barcoding with unique molecular identifiers was used for the TCRbeta library. TCRdb re-derived calls from the PCR reads in MiXCR, one entry per CDR3 protein. The sample includes approximately 490,000 distinct CDR3 sequences, roughly a tenth of them seen just once. The material was PBMCs, obtained before TCRalphabeta/CD19-depleted stem cell transplant. The receptors were gathered from a child aged 2 to 15 with inherited bone marrow failure, due to receive a stem cell transplant.

This clonotype has ten or more counts. J is TRBJ2-3 and V is TRBV24-1; unclear D gene. Trimming removed 5 bases from V and 5 bases from J, with 16 bases in between. Per germline, CDR1 KGHDR and CDR2 SFDVKD. The CDR3 sequence is 15 residues long. The CDR3 nucleotides are TGTGCCACCAGTGCAACAGAAGGTGGTGGAGATACGCAGTATTTT. It encodes CATSATEGGGDTQYF.

The rearrangement links TRBV7-6 to TRBJ2-2; TRBD1 matches at 12 bases. The length of the CDR3 is 17 residues. Germline CDR1 reads SGHVS; CDR2 reads FNYEAQ. The V segment lost 5 bases and the J segment 0 bases; nucleotides outside the gene matches: 4. The CDR3 spells CASSLGTGGANTGELFF. The CDR3 coding sequence is TGTGCCAGCAGCCTAGGGACAGGGGGCGCGAACACCGGGGAGCTGTTTTTT.

This clonotype was seen many times. This chain links TRBV7-9 with TRBJ2-7; D might be TRBD1 (5 bases). Germline-derived CDR1 and CDR2 are SEHNR and FQNEAQ (reference sequence). This CDR3 contains 14 residues. V lost 3 bases and J 3 bases, leaving 12 bases between the germline ends. CDR3 DNA: TGTGCCAGCAGCTTGAGTGCAGGGCTCTACGAGCAGTACTTC. Its translation: CASSLSAGLYEQYF.

This clonotype was counted between two and nine times. This chain links TRBV7-2 with TRBJ1-1; D perhaps matches TRBD1 (6 bases). The germline V and J ends were trimmed by 5 bases and 1 base, with 11 bases remaining between them. CDR3 length equals 14 residues. Germline V gene data show CDR1 as SGHTA and CDR2 as FQGNSA. CDR3 nucleotides: TGTGCCAGCAGCCTAGGACAGTGGAACACTGAAGCTTTCTTT. Translated: CASSLGQWNTEAFF.

The chain has TRBV29-1 and TRBJ2-2; TRBD1 or TRBD2 may be the D gene (5 bases each). V was trimmed by 0 bases and J by 4 bases, leaving 15 bases between them. The germline CDR1 and CDR2 sequences are SQVTM and ANQGSEA. There are 16 residues in the CDR3. The CDR3 DNA follows: TGCAGCGTTGAAGATGTGAGACGGGGCAGCACCGGGGAGCTGTTTTTT. Translated, it gives CSVEDVRRGSTGELFF.

This clonotype has at least ten counts. The rearrangement joins TRBV18 to TRBJ2-7; 9 bases map to TRBD2. This CDR3 region has 15 residues. With 4 bases clipped from V and 3 bases from J, the junction kept 7 bases outside the gene matches. Germline CDR1 KGHSH, CDR2 LQKENI. The CDR3 nucleotides read TGTGCCAGCTCACGTTTAGCGGGAGACTACTACGAGCAGTACTTC. The encoded protein is CASSRLAGDYYEQYF.

As to this clonotype: This may be a read error, as it is one base from a much larger clone. This chain connects TRBV11-1 to TRBJ2-7; maybe TRBD2 (6 bases). The CDR3 is 15 amino acids. V dropped 2 bases and J dropped 8 bases, with 19 bases sitting between them. The germline gives CDR1 SGHAT, CDR2 FQDESV (reference sequence). CDR3 amino acids: CASSLLGGALDKQYF. For the CDR3, the DNA is TGTGCCAGCAGCTTACTAGGAGGGGCCCTCGACAAGCAGTACTTC.

This clonotype came up many times. The chain carries TRBV4-3 and TRBJ2-3; D tentatively fits TRBD1 or TRBD2 (5 bases each). Per the germline V gene, CDR1 is LGHNA and CDR2 is YSLEER. The V end was cut by 4 bases, the J end by 2 bases, with 13 bases between. The CDR3 consists of 15 residues. The CDR3 reads CASSPRDLSTDTQYF. CDR3 in DNA: TGCGCCAGCAGCCCTCGGGACCTATCCACAGATACGCAGTATTTT.

This clonotype was found many times. J is TRBJ2-5 and V is TRBV7-2; D not resolved. The CDR3 has 15 amino acids. The ends were cut back, 2 bases at V and 1 base at J, with 11 bases in the middle. Germline assignment: CDR1 SGHTA and CDR2 FQGNSA. The chain's CDR3 is CASSLTVYLQETQYF. DNA for the CDR3: TGTGCCAGCAGCTTAACAGTTTACCTCCAAGAGACCCAGTACTTC.

This clonotype was recorded many times. The V and J genes are TRBV3-1 and TRBJ1-3; D remains unclear. The CDR3 is made up of 18 amino acids. V was pared by 4 bases and J by 0 bases, with 19 bases between. CDR1 and CDR2 from the germline V gene are LGHDT and YNNKEL (reference sequence). The CDR3 loop is CASSLRLSAGISGNTIYF. Here the CDR3 DNA reads TGTGCCAGCAGCCTACGATTATCAGCTGGGATCTCTGGAAACACCATATATTTT.

This clonotype was recorded at least ten times. This rearrangement joins TRBV7-9 to TRBJ2-1; possible D gene TRBD2, 6 bases. The CDR3 contains 16 residues. Trimming took 1 base from V and 8 from J, leaving 18 bases between them. Germline loops: CDR1 SEHNR, CDR2 FQNEAQ (reference sequence). Here the CDR3 reads CASSLGRLVSNHEQFF. The CDR3 nucleotides read TGTGCCAGCAGCTTAGGAAGACTAGTTAGTAACCATGAGCAGTTCTTC. The complete variable domain, with remaining parts taken from reference TRBV7-9 and TRBJ2-1, reads DTGVSQNPRHKITKRGQNVTFRCDPISEHNRLYWYRQTLGQGPEFLTYFQNEAQLEKSRLLSDRFSAERPKGSFSTLEIQRTEQGDSAMYLCASSLGRLVSNHEQFFGPGTRLTVL.

This clonotype has a handful of counts. The chain recombines TRBV2 with TRBJ2-1; tentative D call: TRBD2 (6 bases). The germline V and J ends were trimmed by 9 bases and 7 bases, with 10 bases remaining between them. CDR3 length: 11 residues. The germline gives CDR1 SNHLY, CDR2 FYNNEI. CDR3 in DNA: TGTGCCAGGCGGGACGAGAATGAGCAGTTCTTC. Translation gives CARRDENEQFF.

This clonotype appeared a few times. This chain uses TRBV7-8 with TRBJ2-1; 13 positions agree with TRBD2. V lost 4 bases to trimming and J lost 9 bases; unmatched junction nucleotides: 9. CDR3 length: 16 residues. Germline CDR1 SGHVS, CDR2 FQNEAQ. For the CDR3, the DNA is TGTGCCAGCAGCTCAGGACTAGCGGGAGTTCTGGGTGAGCAGTTCTTC. This codes for CASSSGLAGVLGEQFF.

This clonotype was seen at least ten times. V is TRBV12-3 or TRBV12-4 and J is TRBJ2-3; D is undetermined. CDR3 length: 12 amino acids. V was cut by 3 bases and J by 11 bases, with 12 bases left in between. CDR3 residues: CASSFDRTVQYF. DNA for the CDR3: TGTGCCAGCAGTTTTGACCGGACGGTGCAGTATTTT.

The chain is built from TRBV7-8 and TRBJ2-7; no reliable D call. Trimming removed 5 bases at V and 6 bases at J, with 17 bases between. Germline CDR1 is SGHVS and CDR2 is FQNEAQ. The CDR3 runs to 14 residues. The CDR3 spells CASSPTKGLTEQYF. The DNA of the CDR3 is TGTGCCAGCAGCCCCACCAAGGGCCTCACCGAGCAGTACTTC.

This clonotype showed up many times. V is TRBV12-3 or TRBV12-4 and J is TRBJ2-7, with D unresolved. V lost 2 bases to trimming and J lost 4 bases, with 18 bases between them. This CDR3 is 16 amino acids long. The CDR3 DNA reads TGTGCCAGCAGTTTAATTTTCGGCAACTCGGGTTACGAGCAGTACTTC. Amino acids: CASSLIFGNSGYEQYF.

This clonotype was recorded at least ten times. The chain carries TRBV5-1 and TRBJ1-1; unclear D gene. This CDR3 comprises 15 residues. V was trimmed by 0 bases and J by 3 bases, leaving 12 bases between them. CDR1 is SGHRS, CDR2 YFSETQ, per germline. CDR3 in DNA: TGCGCCAGCAGCTTGGGGGCCGGTAGGGACACTGAAGCTTTCTTT. Protein: CASSLGAGRDTEAFF.

This clonotype was counted only a few times. CDR3 protein: CASSLGGNGEKLFF. The CDR3 DNA reads TGCGCCAGCAGCTTGGGAGGGAACGGTGAAAAACTGTTTTTT. This chain joins TRBV5-1 and TRBJ1-4; unclear D gene. CDR1 and CDR2 from the germline V gene are SGHRS and YFSETQ. V was trimmed by 0 bases and J by 7 bases, leaving 10 bases between them. The CDR3 spans 14 residues.

This clonotype was detected many times. This rearrangement joins TRBV12-3 or TRBV12-4 to TRBJ2-7; 11 nucleotides line up with TRBD2. V lost 8 bases, J lost 2 bases, and 8 bases stayed unmatched. CDR3 length: 15 amino acids. The CDR3 here is CASRGGTSGAYEQYF. CDR3 sequence (DNA): TGTGCCAGCCGGGGGGGGACTAGCGGCGCCTACGAGCAGTACTTC.

This clonotype was picked up many times. The genes are TRBV6-2 or TRBV6-3 and TRBJ2-1; possibly TRBD1 for D (9 bases). The germline CDR1 and CDR2 sequences are MNHEY and SVGEGT. Between the trimmed V and J ends, which lost 5 bases and 4 bases, there was a span of 24 bases. CDR3 length equals 18 residues. CDR3 loop: CASSPGQGRTSKYNEQFF. In nucleotides, the CDR3 is TGTGCCAGCAGTCCGGGACAGGGTCGGACTAGCAAATACAATGAGCAGTTCTTC.

Turning to this clonotype: Being one base from a much bigger clone, this may be a read error. The V call is TRBV4-3, the J call TRBJ2-7; D is uncertain. The germline gives CDR1 LGHNA, CDR2 YSLEER. This CDR3 has 14 amino acids. The CDR3 loop is CASSPRLAHYDQYF. The CDR3 DNA reads as TGCGCCAGCAGCCCGCGTTTGGCCCACTACGACCAGTACTTC.

In DNA, the CDR3 is TGTGCCAGCAGCTCGACTAGCACCCCCTCCTACAATGAGCAGTTCTTC. Residues: CASSSTSTPSYNEQFF. The V call is TRBV7-2, the J call TRBJ2-1; 7 bases agree with TRBD2. Germline assignment: CDR1 SGHTA and CDR2 FQGNSA. CDR3 length: 16 amino acids. The trim removed 4 bases at V and 0 bases at J, leaving 6 bases unmatched.

The chain combines TRBV29-1 with TRBJ2-7; possibly TRBD1 for D (6 bases). Germline lookup yields CDR1 SQVTM and CDR2 ANQGSEA. Trimming removed 6 bases at V and 5 bases at J, with 20 bases between. This CDR3 region has 14 residues. The CDR3 here is CSVAARTGINEQYF. As DNA, the CDR3 is TGCAGCGTCGCCGCCCGAACAGGGATCAACGAGCAGTACTTC.

This clonotype was picked up a small number of times. The rearrangement uses TRBV7-2 and TRBJ2-7, with D possibly being TRBD2 (6 bases). CDR3 size: 14 residues. Germline V gives CDR1 SGHTA, CDR2 FQGNSA. Deletions cut 5 bases from V and 4 bases from J, with 15 bases between. CDR3 residues: CASSQAGRPYEQYF. For the CDR3, the DNA is TGTGCCAGCAGCCAAGCGGGCAGACCTTACGAGCAGTACTTC.

This clonotype occurred many times. This chain connects TRBV29-1 to TRBJ1-2, with D tentatively TRBD1 (6 bases). Germline values: CDR1 SQVTM, CDR2 ANQGSEA. This CDR3 is built from 16 residues. Between the trimmed V and J ends, which lost 1 base and 3 bases, there was a span of 18 bases. CDR3 protein: CSVEGGHSRGDYGYTF. The CDR3, as DNA: TGCAGCGTTGAAGGGGGGCACAGTCGGGGTGACTATGGCTACACCTTC. Full variable domain (rest looked up from reference TRBV29-1 and TRBJ1-2): SAVISQKPSRDICQRGTSLTIQCQVDSQVTMMFWYRQQPGQSLTLIATANQGSEATYESGFVIDKFPISRPNLTFSTLTVSNMSPEDSSIYLCSVEGGHSRGDYGYTFGSGTRLTVV.

In this sample, this clonotype turned up a few times. The chain couples TRBV7-2 to TRBJ2-1; D possibly corresponds to TRBD2 (6 bases). The CDR3 length is 18 residues. Trimming cost V 5 bases and J 8 bases, with 28 bases left between them. Germline values: CDR1 SGHTA, CDR2 FQGNSA. The CDR3 spells CASSVVSGTLRKRDEQFF. The CDR3 DNA reads TGTGCCAGCAGCGTCGTTTCCGGGACTCTCCGAAAACGGGATGAGCAGTTCTTC.

This clonotype was found many times. The V gene is TRBV6-2 or TRBV6-3, the J gene TRBJ2-2, with D hard to call. V was clipped by 2 bases and J by 6 bases, with 13 bases between them. From germline, CDR1 is MNHEY and CDR2 SVGEGT. The CDR3 covers 15 residues. The CDR3 nucleotides are TGTGCCAGCAGTTACGTTGCTGGTTTGTCCGGGGAGCTGTTTTTT. Protein sequence: CASSYVAGLSGELFF.

Many counts were recorded for this clonotype. The genes are TRBV3-1 and TRBJ2-2; 7 bases map to TRBD2. In germline, CDR1 is LGHDT, CDR2 YNNKEL (reference sequence). CDR3 length: 17 amino acids. V shed 1 base and J 3 bases; nucleotides not matched to a gene: 8. For the CDR3, the DNA is TGTGCCAGCAGCCAAGTCGGAAGGCTAGCGGACACCGGGGAGCTGTTTTTT. Its translation: CASSQVGRLADTGELFF.

This clonotype was counted at least ten times. The chain employs TRBV5-1 and TRBJ2-1; D unresolved. The V gene's germline CDR1 is SGHRS and CDR2 YFSETQ. V was cut by 1 base and J by 8 bases, with 16 bases left in between. This CDR3 is 15 amino acids long. CDR3 nucleotide sequence: TGCGCCAGCAGCTTGTCGGCACCTTTAATAGATGAGCAGTTCTTC. Translated, it gives CASSLSAPLIDEQFF.

This clonotype has more than one count but fewer than ten. The rearrangement uses TRBV12-3 or TRBV12-4 and TRBJ1-3; D possibly corresponds to TRBD1 (6 bases). This CDR3 has 16 residues. With 1 base removed from V and 0 bases from J, the gap between germline ends came to 10 bases. Here the CDR3 DNA reads TGTGCCAGCAGTTTAGTTGGGGGCCTCTCTGGAAACACCATATATTTT. Protein: CASSLVGGLSGNTIYF.

The chain uses TRBV5-1 and TRBJ2-1; D might be TRBD1 (6 bases). CDR1 is SGHRS, CDR2 YFSETQ, per germline. CDR3 length: 14 residues. The V gene lost 5 bases and the J gene lost 6 bases, with 15 bases spanning the gap. CDR3 coding DNA: TGCGCCAGCAGTTCATTAAGAGGGGGCAATGAGCAGTTCTTC. Translated: CASSSLRGGNEQFF.

As to this clonotype: A much larger clone differs from this one at a single base, so this may be a read error. This chain uses TRBV4-3 with TRBJ2-4; 11 bases fit TRBD2. The closer fit of TRBJ2-1 to the DNA end suggests the J call may be wrong. This CDR3 comprises 17 residues. Germline V gives CDR1 LGHNA, CDR2 YSLEER. In DNA, the CDR3 is TGCGCCAGCAGCCTAGCGGGAGGGCCTTGGGGCAAAAACAGTCAGTTCTTC. Translation gives CASSLAGGPWGKNSQFF.